These 5 T cell receptor beta chains were all obtained from the same sample, sequenced in a study of cytomegalovirus exposure and HLA in healthy donors. The study ran its PCR with 60 Vbeta and 13 Jbeta primers. The assay was immunoSEQ multiplex PCR, and TCRdb's table has in-frame clones only and misses some. The table has under 300,000 clones, about 93% seen once. Specimen: PBMCs. The receptors originated from a girl aged 2-9 years in good health and CMV-seronegative.

The rearrangement joins TRBV7-2 to TRBJ2-1; possibly TRBD2 for D (5 bases). This CDR3 has 16 residues. V was clipped by 7 bases and J by 0 bases, with 16 bases between them. Germline V lookup: CDR1 SGHTA, CDR2 FQGNSA. The CDR3 sequence: CASTPVSGSSYNEQFF. CDR3 nucleotides: TGTGCCAGCACCCCCGTCAGCGGAAGCTCCTACAATGAGCAGTTCTTC.

The V and J genes are TRBV10-3 and TRBJ1-3; D remains ambiguous. V dropped 6 bases and J dropped 0 bases, with 9 bases sitting between them. Germline values: CDR1 ENHRY, CDR2 SYGVKD. The CDR3 has 14 residues. The CDR3 nucleotides are TGTGCCATCAGGAGCGAGAACTCTGGAAACACCATATATTTT. Encoded protein: CAIRSENSGNTIYF.

The chain couples TRBV30 to TRBJ2-5; TRBD2 matches at 8 bases. V shed 4 bases, J shed 4 bases, and the junction held 8 bases outside the gene matches. Germline V CDR1 and CDR2: GTSNPN, SVGIG (reference sequence). The CDR3 totals 14 residues. In DNA form, the CDR3 reads TGTGCCTGGACAAGCGGGAGTGGGGTAGAGACCCAGTACTTC. This codes for CAWTSGSGVETQYF.

The chain has TRBV7-6 and TRBJ2-3; TRBD1 agrees at 8 bases. The J segment lost 2 bases and the V segment lost 5 bases, leaving 9 bases of the junction unmatched. The CDR3 runs to 16 residues. Germline assignment: CDR1 SGHVS and CDR2 FNYEAQ. The chain's CDR3 is CASSGDRGTSTDTQYF. Written as DNA, the CDR3 is TGTGCCAGCAGCGGAGACAGGGGCACCTCCACAGATACGCAGTATTTT. Drawing the rest from reference TRBV7-6 and TRBJ2-3, the complete variable domain is GAGVSQSPRYKVTKRGQDVALRCDPISGHVSLYWYRQALGQGPEFLTYFNYEAQQDKSGLPNDRFSAERPEGSISTLTIQRTEQRDSAMYRCASSGDRGTSTDTQYFGPGTRLTVL.

The V call is TRBV18, the J call TRBJ2-1; 7 nucleotides agree with TRBD1. This CDR3 is built from 17 residues. Trimming took 6 bases from V and 2 from J; bases not matched to a gene: 13. Germline V gene lookup returns CDR1 KGHSH and CDR2 LQKENI. The CDR3 bases are TGTGCCAGCTCTGAAACAGGGGACGCACTTCCCTACAATGAGCAGTTCTTC. Translating it yields CASSETGDALPYNEQFF. The full variable domain, with the rest looked up from reference TRBV18 and TRBJ2-1, is NAGVMQNPRHLVRRRGQEARLRCSPMKGHSHVYWYRQLPEEGLKFMVYLQKENIIDESGMPKERFSAEFPKEGPSILRIQQVVRGDSAAYFCASSETGDALPYNEQFFGPGTRLTVL.